The 25 T cell receptor beta chains below were found in one sample sequenced in a study of blood T cell repertoires in COVID-19. Clones were sequenced by immunoSEQ multiplex PCR, and TCRdb holds only the in-frame ones, with some missing. This sample yields 250,000 to 300,000 clones, of which about nine tenths are seen a single time; roughly 0.96% belongs to the top ten. The sequenced sample consisted of peripheral blood. The origin of the receptors is a woman aged 40 to 50 who had recovered from COVID-19.

This chain joins TRBV19 and TRBJ2-7; 9 bases map to TRBD1. The CDR3 spans 14 residues. Germline values: CDR1 LNHDA, CDR2 SQIVND (reference sequence). Losses at the gene ends were 4 bases for V and 3 bases for J; bases not matched to a gene: 4. CDR3 in amino acids: CASSRTGDRYEQYF. The DNA for the CDR3 is TGTGCCAGTAGTAGGACAGGGGACCGCTACGAGCAGTACTTC.

The V and J genes are TRBV7-6 and TRBJ2-7; the D gene is possibly TRBD1 (6 bases). This CDR3 comprises 13 residues. CDR1 is SGHVS, CDR2 FNYEAQ, per germline. DNA for the CDR3: TGTGGCCAGGGGCCGGACAGTTACTACGAGCAGTACTTC. Translating gives CGQGPDSYYEQYF.

The genes are TRBV6-5 and TRBJ1-2; TRBD1 is a possible D gene (5 bases). Trimming cost V 0 bases and J 6 bases, with 11 bases left between them. Germline-derived CDR1 and CDR2 are MNHEY and SVGAGI. This CDR3 spans 14 amino acids. The CDR3 coding sequence is TGTGCCAGCAGTTACTCGGGCCAGGGAAATGGCTACACCTTC. Amino acids: CASSYSGQGNGYTF.

The rearrangement uses TRBV6-5 and TRBJ2-1; 9 bases are shared with TRBD2. CDR1 MNHEY and CDR2 SVGAGI come from the germline V gene. CDR3 size: 15 residues. The V segment lost 6 bases and the J segment 8 bases; nucleotides outside the gene matches: 11. The CDR3 region has the DNA TGTGCCAGCAGCACAACTAGCGGGTATATGGATGAGCAGTTCTTC. This codes for CASSTTSGYMDEQFF.

This chain joins TRBV10-3 and TRBJ2-1; 10 bases are shared with TRBD2. Germline lookup yields CDR1 ENHRY and CDR2 SYGVKD. V was pared by 7 bases and J by 2 bases, with 2 bases of the junction left unmatched. The CDR3 has 14 residues. The DNA of the CDR3 is TGTGCCATCAAAACTAGCGGGACCTACAATGAGCAGTTCTTC. It yields the protein CAIKTSGTYNEQFF.

The CDR3 loop reads CASSYDRGLSNEKLFF. CDR3 coding DNA: TGTGCCAGCAGTTACGACAGGGGCCTGTCTAATGAAAAACTGTTTTTT. The rearrangement links TRBV6-5 to TRBJ1-4; 8 bases match TRBD1. V dropped 2 bases and J dropped 3; count of bases not matched to a gene: 5. This CDR3 is built from 16 residues. Germline V gene lookup returns CDR1 MNHEY and CDR2 SVGAGI.

The V and J genes are TRBV10-3 and TRBJ1-6, with 7 positions matching TRBD1. V shed 0 bases and J 7 bases; nucleotides not matched to a gene: 3. The CDR3 sequence is 15 residues long. Germline values: CDR1 ENHRY, CDR2 SYGVKD. The CDR3 spells CAISESAGGNSPLHF. CDR3 sequence (DNA): TGTGCCATCAGTGAGTCTGCAGGGGGGAATTCACCCCTCCACTTT.

The chain links TRBV3-1 (or the pseudogene TRBV3-2) to TRBJ1-6, with D possibly matching TRBD1 (6 bases). The CDR3 is made up of 15 amino acids. Per germline, CDR1 LGHDT and CDR2 YNNKEL (reference sequence). V was cut by 3 bases and J by 7 bases, with 13 bases left in between. CDR3 in amino acids: CASSHSTGNNSPLHF. The CDR3 DNA follows: TGTGCCAGCAGCCACTCCACAGGGAACAATTCACCCCTCCACTTT.

The gene calls are TRBV11-2 and TRBJ2-7; 8 nucleotides align to TRBD2. J was trimmed by 4 bases and V by 5 bases; bases with no gene match: 13. The V gene's germline CDR1 is SGHAT and CDR2 FQNNGV. The CDR3 length is 16 residues. In DNA form, the CDR3 reads TGTGCCAGCAGCCCAGCAGCGGGAGATAAAATATACGAGCAGTACTTC. It codes for CASSPAAGDKIYEQYF.

This clone was recorded once. The rearrangement joins TRBV7-2 to TRBJ1-3; TRBD1 aligns across 9 bases. Germline assignment: CDR1 SGHTA and CDR2 FQGNSA. The length of the CDR3 is 17 residues. Trimming took 5 bases from V and 3 from J; bases not matched to a gene: 11. Here the CDR3 reads CASSPDPGTGYGNTIYF. The CDR3 nucleotides are TGTGCCAGCAGCCCCGATCCCGGGACAGGGTATGGAAACACCATATATTTT.

The chain carries TRBV11-3 and TRBJ2-7, with TRBD2 identical over 10 bases. V gave up 4 bases and J gave up 2 bases; unmatched junction bases: 11. Germline loops: CDR1 SGHNT, CDR2 YENEEA. The CDR3 extends over 17 amino acids. CDR3 protein: CASSYASGSYIPYEQYF. The CDR3 DNA follows: TGTGCCAGCAGCTACGCTAGCGGGAGTTACATACCCTACGAGCAGTACTTC. Looking up the rest from reference TRBV11-3 and TRBJ2-7 gives the full variable domain: EAGVVQSPRYKIIEKKQPVAFWCNPISGHNTLYWYLQNLGQGPELLIRYENEEAVDDSQLPKDRFSAERLKGVDSTLKIQPAELGDSAVYLCASSYASGSYIPYEQYFGPGTRLTVT.

The chain combines TRBV5-8 with TRBJ2-7; 7 nucleotides match TRBD1. Trimming at V came to 4 bases and at J to 5 bases, leaving 6 bases not matched to a gene. CDR1 and CDR2 (germline): SGHTS, YDEGEE. The CDR3 is made up of 13 amino acids. CDR3 in amino acids: CASSIPQGDEQYF. For the CDR3, the DNA is TGTGCCAGCAGCATACCGCAGGGGGACGAGCAGTACTTC.

The genes are TRBV11-3 and TRBJ2-7, with D tentatively TRBD1 (6 bases). Trimming took 2 bases from V and 5 from J, leaving 10 bases between them. This CDR3 spans 13 amino acids. CDR1 SGHNT and CDR2 YENEEA come from the germline V gene. The CDR3 is CASSLQGPDEQYF. DNA of the CDR3: TGTGCCAGCAGCTTACAGGGGCCCGACGAGCAGTACTTC.

This chain joins TRBV5-1 and TRBJ2-1, with D possibly matching TRBD2 (5 bases). V was shortened by 4 bases and J by 1 base, with 9 bases between the two germline ends. The CDR3 extends over 14 amino acids. Germline assignment: CDR1 SGHRS and CDR2 YFSETQ. DNA for the CDR3: TGCGCCAGCAGCCCAGCGGAGTCCTACAATGAGCAGTTCTTC. This sequence encodes CASSPAESYNEQFF.

The V call is TRBV19, the J call TRBJ2-7; possible D gene TRBD1, 7 bases. V lost 4 bases to trimming and J lost 1 base, with 26 bases between them. The CDR3 is 19 amino acids. Germline assignment: CDR1 LNHDA and CDR2 SQIVND (reference sequence). The CDR3 is CASSNVGFGRDSYSYEQYF. The CDR3 nucleotides are TGTGCCAGTAGTAATGTAGGCTTTGGGCGGGACAGCTATTCCTACGAGCAGTACTTC.

The V gene is TRBV18, the J gene TRBJ1-1; D might be TRBD1 (5 bases). The ends were cut back, 4 bases at V and 1 base at J, with 13 bases in the middle. The CDR3 loop spans 15 amino acids. CDR1 and CDR2 (germline): KGHSH, LQKENI. CDR3 protein: CASSLVTGQNTEAFF. CDR3 sequence (DNA): TGTGCCAGCTCACTGGTTACTGGACAGAACACTGAAGCTTTCTTT.

The chain has TRBV29-1 and TRBJ2-7; 8 bases match TRBD1. Germline V gene lookup returns CDR1 SQVTM and CDR2 ANQGSEA. This CDR3 comprises 17 residues. V lost 8 bases to trimming and J lost 0 bases; unmatched junction nucleotides: 18. The chain's CDR3 is CSLRRDRGRPPSYEQYF. The CDR3 DNA reads as TGCAGCCTTCGACGAGACAGGGGACGGCCGCCCTCCTACGAGCAGTACTTC.

The J gene is TRBJ2-7, the V gene TRBV5-6, with 7 bases identical to TRBD2. Per the germline V gene, CDR1 is SGHDT and CDR2 is YYEEEE. V lost 0 bases to trimming and J lost 6 bases; unmatched junction nucleotides: 6. CDR3 length: 14 amino acids. The CDR3 here is CASSLVAGVVEQYF. The DNA for the CDR3 is TGTGCCAGCAGCTTGGTTGCGGGAGTCGTCGAGCAGTACTTC.

V is TRBV11-2 and J is TRBJ1-1, with 10 bases that match TRBD1. The CDR3 sequence is 12 residues long. Germline V CDR1 and CDR2: SGHAT, FQNNGV. With V trimmed by 5 bases and J by 6 bases, 0 bases remained unmatched. The CDR3 nucleotides read TGTGCCAGCAGCGGACAGGGGGCTGAAGCTTTCTTT. The encoded protein is CASSGQGAEAFF.

This chain uses TRBV7-2 with TRBJ2-1; D uncertain. The germline gives CDR1 SGHTA, CDR2 FQGNSA. V lost 2 bases, J lost 0 bases, and 8 bases lay in between. The CDR3 runs 15 residues. Here the CDR3 DNA reads TGTGCCAGCAGCTTACAGGTGAGCTCCTACAATGAGCAGTTCTTC. This sequence encodes CASSLQVSSYNEQFF.

This clone was seen only a few times. This chain joins TRBV19 and TRBJ1-5; D possibly corresponds to TRBD1 (6 bases). Trimming removed 5 bases from V and 3 bases from J, with 14 bases in between. Germline V gene data show CDR1 as LNHDA and CDR2 as SQIVND (reference sequence). The CDR3 has 15 amino acids. CDR3 in DNA: TGTGCCAGTAGTGCCTCTACAGGGCCCAATCAGCCCCAGCATTTT. Protein sequence: CASSASTGPNQPQHF.

The V gene is TRBV18, the J gene TRBJ2-3, with a possible D match to TRBD2 (6 bases). V was pared by 6 bases and J by 1 base, with 17 bases between. Per the germline V gene, CDR1 is KGHSH and CDR2 is LQKENI. This CDR3 contains 16 residues. In DNA form, the CDR3 reads TGTGCCAGCTCCCACCAAGGAGGGTCGGGCACAGATACGCAGTATTTT. Its translation: CASSHQGGSGTDTQYF.

V is TRBV10-3 and J is TRBJ2-7; TRBD2 matches at 9 bases. The CDR3 totals 16 residues. Germline V gene sequence: CDR1 ENHRY, CDR2 SYGVKD. V lost 0 bases to trimming and J lost 0 bases; unmatched junction nucleotides: 3. The CDR3 DNA sequence: TGTGCCATCAGTGAGTCGCCTAGCGGGATCTCCTACGAGCAGTACTTC. Translation: CAISESPSGISYEQYF.

This clone appeared once. This sequence joins TRBV7-9 and TRBJ2-7, with D possibly being TRBD1 (6 bases). Germline assignment: CDR1 SEHNR and CDR2 FQNEAQ (reference sequence). V was trimmed by 3 bases and J by 6 bases, leaving 9 bases between them. The CDR3 is 12 residues long. The DNA of the CDR3 is TGTGCCAGCAGCTTTTCAGGGGCCGAGCAGTACTTC. It specifies CASSFSGAEQYF.

The sample holds one count of this clone. V usage is TRBV14 and J usage is TRBJ1-4; D is uncertain. The germline CDR1 and CDR2 sequences are SGHDN and FVKESK. The CDR3 runs 16 residues. Trimming removed 0 bases from V and 0 bases from J, with 8 bases in between. CDR3 nucleotides: TGTGCCAGCAGCCAAGAGCGAGATGCAACTAATGAAAAACTGTTTTTT. Protein sequence: CASSQERDATNEKLFF. The entire variable domain, with the rest obtained from reference TRBV14 and TRBJ1-4, is as follows: EAGVTQFPSHSVIEKGQTVTLRCDPISGHDNLYWYRRVMGKEIKFLLHFVKESKQDESGMPNNRFLAERTGGTYSTLKVQPAELEDSGVYFCASSQERDATNEKLFFGSGTQLSVL.